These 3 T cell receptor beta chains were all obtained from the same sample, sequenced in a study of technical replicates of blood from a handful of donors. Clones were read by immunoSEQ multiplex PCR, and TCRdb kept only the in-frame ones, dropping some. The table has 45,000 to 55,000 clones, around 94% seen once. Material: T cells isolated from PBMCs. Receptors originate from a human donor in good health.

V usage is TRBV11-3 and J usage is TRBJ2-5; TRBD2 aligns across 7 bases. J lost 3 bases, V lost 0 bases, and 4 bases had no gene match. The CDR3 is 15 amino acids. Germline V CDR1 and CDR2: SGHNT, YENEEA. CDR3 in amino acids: CASSLDPGREETQYF. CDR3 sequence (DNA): TGTGCCAGCAGCTTAGATCCAGGGAGGGAAGAGACCCAGTACTTC.

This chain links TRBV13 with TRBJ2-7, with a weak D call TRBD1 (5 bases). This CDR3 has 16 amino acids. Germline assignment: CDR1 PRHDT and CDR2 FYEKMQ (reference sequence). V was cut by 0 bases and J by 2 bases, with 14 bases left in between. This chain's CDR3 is CASSLGTKTATYEQYF. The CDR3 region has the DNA TGTGCCAGCAGCTTAGGCACTAAGACAGCCACCTACGAGCAGTACTTC.

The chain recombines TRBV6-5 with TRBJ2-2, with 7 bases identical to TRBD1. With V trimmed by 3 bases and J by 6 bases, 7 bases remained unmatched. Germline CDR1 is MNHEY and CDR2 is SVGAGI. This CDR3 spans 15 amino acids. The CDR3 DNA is TGTGCCAGCAGTTATGAACAGGGGTGGGCCGGGGAGCTGTTTTTT. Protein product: CASSYEQGWAGELFF.